A single sample gave rise to the 8 T cell receptor beta chains below, sequenced in a study of response to subunit inactivated influenza vaccine. Each CDR3 protein gets one entry after TCRdb re-called the RT-PCR reads with MiXCR. This table has about 190,000 distinct CDR3 sequences, roughly 14% appearing once. The specimen was CD8+ T cells sorted from PBMCs, collected more than 4 days after vaccination. These receptors originate from a man aged 50 to 59 who received an inactivated influenza vaccine.

This chain joins TRBV12-3 or TRBV12-4 and TRBJ1-1; D gene uncertain. V was cut by 2 bases and J by 1 base, with 5 bases left in between. This CDR3 spans 13 amino acids. The CDR3 bases are TGTGCCAGCAGTTTAAGACAGAACACTGAAGCTTTCTTT. Residues: CASSLRQNTEAFF.

This clonotype was seen a few times. This chain uses TRBV16 with TRBJ2-3; 8 bases are a match to TRBD2. CDR1 and CDR2 (germline): KGHSY, FQNENV. The CDR3 runs 14 residues. J lost 4 bases, V lost 3 bases, and 3 bases had no gene match. The CDR3 spells CASSQGLDPDTQYF. In DNA form, the CDR3 reads TGTGCCAGCAGCCAGGGACTAGACCCAGATACGCAGTATTTT.

This chain joins TRBV4-3 and TRBJ1-1; D may be TRBD1 (6 bases). The CDR3 loop spans 15 amino acids. Trimming left V 0 bases short and J 3 bases short, with 11 bases between. The germline gives CDR1 LGHNA, CDR2 YSLEER. CDR3 DNA: TGCGCCAGCAGCCAAGAAGAGACAGGCTACACTGAAGCTTTCTTT. This encodes CASSQEETGYTEAFF.

The CDR3 spells CASSYRQGQGFRNEQFF. The CDR3 nucleotides are TGTGCCAGCAGTTACCGCCAGGGACAGGGGTTTAGGAATGAGCAGTTCTTC. This chain joins TRBV6-5 and TRBJ2-1; 10 nucleotides line up with TRBD1. The germline V gene has CDR1 MNHEY and CDR2 SVGAGI. The CDR3 sequence is 17 residues long. Trimming cost V 2 bases and J 7 bases; bases outside gene matches: 11.

This clonotype has at least ten counts. The chain employs TRBV29-1 and TRBJ2-1; 10 nucleotides agree with TRBD2. The CDR3 runs to 15 residues. The germline CDR1 and CDR2 sequences are SQVTM and ANQGSEA. J was trimmed by 11 bases and V by 3 bases; bases with no gene match: 13. The DNA for the CDR3 is TGCAGCGTTGAGTTGAGGCTAGCGGGAGTTCACCAGCAGTTCTTC. Translating it yields CSVELRLAGVHQQFF.

This clonotype was counted a few times. The gene calls are TRBV10-1 and TRBJ2-5, with D unclear. This CDR3 is built from 16 residues. CDR1 is WNHNN and CDR2 is SYGVQD in the germline V gene (reference sequence). V dropped 0 bases and J dropped 1 base, with 12 bases sitting between them. CDR3 loop: CASSESAVSIQETQYF. The CDR3 DNA is TGCGCCAGCAGTGAGTCGGCGGTGAGCATCCAAGAGACCCAGTACTTC.

This clonotype turned up a few times. CDR3 sequence reads: CASSQVGGEETQYF. The DNA of the CDR3 is TGCGCCAGCAGCCAAGTCGGTGGTGAAGAGACCCAGTACTTC. V gene TRBV4-1 combines with J gene TRBJ2-5; D unresolved. CDR1 and CDR2 from the germline V gene are MGHRA and YSYEKL. The CDR3 sequence is 14 residues long. Trimming left V 1 base short and J 3 bases short, with 9 bases between.

In its sample, this clonotype was seen a few times. The V call is TRBV20-1, the J call TRBJ1-2; unclear D gene. Germline CDR1 and CDR2: DFQATT and SNEGSKA (reference sequence). Trimming left V 6 bases short and J 2 bases short, with 13 bases between. The CDR3 loop spans 13 amino acids. The CDR3 loop reads CSARLDENYGYTF. CDR3 in DNA: TGCAGTGCCCGACTGGATGAGAACTATGGCTACACCTTC.